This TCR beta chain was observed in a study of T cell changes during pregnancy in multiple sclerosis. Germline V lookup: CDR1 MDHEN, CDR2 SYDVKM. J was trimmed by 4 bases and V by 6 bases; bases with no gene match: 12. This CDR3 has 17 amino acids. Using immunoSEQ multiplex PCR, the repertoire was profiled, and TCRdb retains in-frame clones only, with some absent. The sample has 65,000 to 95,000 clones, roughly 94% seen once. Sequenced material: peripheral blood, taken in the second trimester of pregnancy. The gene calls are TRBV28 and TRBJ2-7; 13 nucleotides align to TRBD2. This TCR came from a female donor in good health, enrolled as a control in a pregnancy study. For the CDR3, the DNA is TGTGCCAGCAGAGCAAGGACTAGCGGGAGTTTTATGTACGAGCAGTACTTC. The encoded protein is CASRARTSGSFMYEQYF.